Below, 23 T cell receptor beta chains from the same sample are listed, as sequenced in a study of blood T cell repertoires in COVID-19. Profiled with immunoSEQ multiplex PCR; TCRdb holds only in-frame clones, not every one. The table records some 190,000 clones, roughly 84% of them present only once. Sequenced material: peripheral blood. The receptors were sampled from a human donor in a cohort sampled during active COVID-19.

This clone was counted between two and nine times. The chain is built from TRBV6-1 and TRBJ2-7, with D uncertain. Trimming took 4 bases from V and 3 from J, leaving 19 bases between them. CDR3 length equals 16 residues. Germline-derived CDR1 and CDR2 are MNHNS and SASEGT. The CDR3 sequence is CASSAERITFFYEQYF. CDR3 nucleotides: TGTGCCAGCAGTGCGGAGCGAATTACCTTCTTCTACGAGCAGTACTTC.

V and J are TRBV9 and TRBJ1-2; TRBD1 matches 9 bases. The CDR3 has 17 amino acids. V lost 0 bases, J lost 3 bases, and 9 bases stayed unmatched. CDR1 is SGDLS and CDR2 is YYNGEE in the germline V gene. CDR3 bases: TGTGCCAGCAGCGTAGGAGGAAGGGACAGGGAACACTATGGCTACACCTTC. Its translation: CASSVGGRDREHYGYTF.

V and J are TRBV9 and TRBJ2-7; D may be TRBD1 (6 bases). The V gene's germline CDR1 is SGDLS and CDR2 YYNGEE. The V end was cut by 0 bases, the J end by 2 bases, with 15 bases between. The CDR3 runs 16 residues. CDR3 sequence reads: CASSVVQGTSTYEQYV. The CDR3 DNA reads TGTGCCAGCAGCGTAGTTCAGGGGACCTCAACCTACGAGCAGTACGTC.

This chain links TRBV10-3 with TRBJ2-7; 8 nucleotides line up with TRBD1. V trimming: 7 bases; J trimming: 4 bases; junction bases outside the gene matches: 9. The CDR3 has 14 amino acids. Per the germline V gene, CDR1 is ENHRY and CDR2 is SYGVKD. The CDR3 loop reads CAITPGGPRYEQYF. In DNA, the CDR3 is TGTGCCATCACTCCAGGGGGCCCGAGGTACGAGCAGTACTTC.

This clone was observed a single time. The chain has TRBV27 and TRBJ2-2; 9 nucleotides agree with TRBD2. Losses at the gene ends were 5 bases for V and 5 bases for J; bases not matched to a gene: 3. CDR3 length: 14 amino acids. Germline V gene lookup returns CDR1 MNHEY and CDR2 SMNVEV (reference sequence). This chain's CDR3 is CASSEAGGTGELFF. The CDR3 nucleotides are TGTGCCAGCAGTGAAGCGGGAGGAACCGGGGAGCTGTTTTTT.

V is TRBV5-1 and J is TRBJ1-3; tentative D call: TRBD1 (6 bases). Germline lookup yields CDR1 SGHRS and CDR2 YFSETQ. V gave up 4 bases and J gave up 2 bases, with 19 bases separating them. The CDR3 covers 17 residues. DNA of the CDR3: TGCGCCAGCAGCACTAAGCTACAGGGTACCACTGGAAACACCATATATTTT. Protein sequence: CASSTKLQGTTGNTIYF.

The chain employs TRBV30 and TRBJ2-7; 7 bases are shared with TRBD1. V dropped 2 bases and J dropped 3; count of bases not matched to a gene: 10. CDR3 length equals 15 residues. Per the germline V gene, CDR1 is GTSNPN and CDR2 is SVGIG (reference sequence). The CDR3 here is CAWSKYRGSGYEQYF. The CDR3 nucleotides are TGTGCCTGGAGTAAATACAGGGGATCGGGCTACGAGCAGTACTTC.

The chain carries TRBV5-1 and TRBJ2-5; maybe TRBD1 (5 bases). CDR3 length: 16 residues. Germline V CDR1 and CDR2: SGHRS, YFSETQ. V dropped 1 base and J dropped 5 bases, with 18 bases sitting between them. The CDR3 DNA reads TGCGCCAGCAGCTTGTTAAGTCTAGGGGTAGGGGAGACCCAGTACTTC. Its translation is CASSLLSLGVGETQYF.

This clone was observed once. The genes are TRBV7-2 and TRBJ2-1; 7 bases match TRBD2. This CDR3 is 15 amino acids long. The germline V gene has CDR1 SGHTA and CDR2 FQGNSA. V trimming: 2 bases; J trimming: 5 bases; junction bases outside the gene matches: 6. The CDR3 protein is CASSLSSGEHNEQFF. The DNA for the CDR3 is TGTGCCAGCAGCTTATCCAGCGGGGAGCACAATGAGCAGTTCTTC. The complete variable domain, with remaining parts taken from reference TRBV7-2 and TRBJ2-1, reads GAGVSQSPSNKVTEKGKDVELRCDPISGHTALYWYRQSLGQGLEFLIYFQGNSAPDKSGLPSDRFSAERTGGSVSTLTIQRTQQEDSAVYLCASSLSSGEHNEQFFGPGTRLTVL.

CDR3 residues: CASGLTDTQYF. The CDR3 coding sequence is TGTGCCAGCGGGCTCACAGATACGCAGTATTTT. V usage is TRBV7-9 and J usage is TRBJ2-3; no reliable D call. The germline gives CDR1 SEHNR, CDR2 FQNEAQ (reference sequence). This CDR3 comprises 11 residues. Trimming removed 8 bases from V and 2 bases from J, with 5 bases in between.

CDR3 bases: TGTGCCAGCAGTGTGGCCCATTCGGCTAGCGGGTACGAGCAGTACTTC. Encoded protein: CASSVAHSASGYEQYF. V and J are TRBV28 and TRBJ2-7, with 8 bases fitting TRBD2. Germline V gene lookup returns CDR1 MDHEN and CDR2 SYDVKM. This CDR3 spans 16 amino acids. J lost 4 bases, V lost 5 bases, and 13 bases had no gene match.

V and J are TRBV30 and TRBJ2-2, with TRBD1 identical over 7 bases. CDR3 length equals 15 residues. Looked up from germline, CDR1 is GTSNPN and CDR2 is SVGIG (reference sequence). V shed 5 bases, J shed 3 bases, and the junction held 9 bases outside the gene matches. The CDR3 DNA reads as TGTGCCTGGGGGGTGACAGGGTTGGACACCGGGGAGCTGTTTTTT. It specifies CAWGVTGLDTGELFF.

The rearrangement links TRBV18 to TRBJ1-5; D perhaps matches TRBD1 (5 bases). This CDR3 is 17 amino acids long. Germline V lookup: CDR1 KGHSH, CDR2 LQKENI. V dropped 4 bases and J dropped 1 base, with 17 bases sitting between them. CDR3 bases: TGTGCCAGCTCACGATCCCCTCCTGGACAAAGCAATCAGCCCCAGCATTTT. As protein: CASSRSPPGQSNQPQHF. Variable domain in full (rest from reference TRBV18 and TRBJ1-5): NAGVMQNPRHLVRRRGQEARLRCSPMKGHSHVYWYRQLPEEGLKFMVYLQKENIIDESGMPKERFSAEFPKEGPSILRIQQVVRGDSAAYFCASSRSPPGQSNQPQHFGDGTRLSIL.

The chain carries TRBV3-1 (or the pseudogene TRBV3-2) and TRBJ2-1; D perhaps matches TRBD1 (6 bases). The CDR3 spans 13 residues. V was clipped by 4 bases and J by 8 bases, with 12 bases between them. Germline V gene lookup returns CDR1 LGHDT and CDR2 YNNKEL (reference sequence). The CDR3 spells CASSLLRGYEQFF. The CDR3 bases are TGTGCCAGCAGCCTTCTCAGGGGATATGAGCAGTTCTTC.

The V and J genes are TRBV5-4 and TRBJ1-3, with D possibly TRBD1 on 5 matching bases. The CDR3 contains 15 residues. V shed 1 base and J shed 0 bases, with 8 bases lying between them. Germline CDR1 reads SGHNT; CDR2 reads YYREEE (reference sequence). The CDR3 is CASSLPGVSGNTIYF. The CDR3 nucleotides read TGTGCCAGCAGCTTGCCGGGGGTCTCTGGAAACACCATATATTTT.

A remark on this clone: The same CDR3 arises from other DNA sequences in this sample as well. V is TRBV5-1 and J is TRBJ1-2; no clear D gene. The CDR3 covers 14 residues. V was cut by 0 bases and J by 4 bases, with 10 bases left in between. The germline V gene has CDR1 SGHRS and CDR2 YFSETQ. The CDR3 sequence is CASSLGASFYGYTF. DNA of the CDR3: TGCGCCAGCAGCTTGGGGGCCAGCTTCTATGGCTACACCTTC.

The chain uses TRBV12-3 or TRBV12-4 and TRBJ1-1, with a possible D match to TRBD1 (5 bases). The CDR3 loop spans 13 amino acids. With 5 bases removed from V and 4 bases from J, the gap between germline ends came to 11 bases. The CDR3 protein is CASSLRGSTEAFF. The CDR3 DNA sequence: TGTGCCAGCAGTCTACGGGGGAGCACTGAAGCTTTCTTT.

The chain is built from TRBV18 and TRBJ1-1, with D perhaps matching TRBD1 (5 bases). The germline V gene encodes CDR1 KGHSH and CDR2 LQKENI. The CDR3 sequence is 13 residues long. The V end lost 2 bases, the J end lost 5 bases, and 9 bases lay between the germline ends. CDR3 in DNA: TGTGCCAGCTCACCAGGGGGGACTACTGAAGCTTTCTTT. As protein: CASSPGGTTEAFF.

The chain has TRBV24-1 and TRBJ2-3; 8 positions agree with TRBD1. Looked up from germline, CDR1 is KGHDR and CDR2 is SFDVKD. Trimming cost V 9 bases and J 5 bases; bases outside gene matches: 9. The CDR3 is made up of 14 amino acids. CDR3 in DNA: TGTGCCACCGAGCAGGGGGCTTCGGGAGATACGCAGTATTTT. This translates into CATEQGASGDTQYF.

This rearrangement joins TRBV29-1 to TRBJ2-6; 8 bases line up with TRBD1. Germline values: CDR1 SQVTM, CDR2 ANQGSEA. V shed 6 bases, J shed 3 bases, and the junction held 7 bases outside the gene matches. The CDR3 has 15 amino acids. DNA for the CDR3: TGCAGCGTCGGGACAGGAGTGTTTGGGGCCAACGTCCTGACTTTC. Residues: CSVGTGVFGANVLTF. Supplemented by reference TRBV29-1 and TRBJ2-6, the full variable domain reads SAVISQKPSRDICQRGTSLTIQCQVDSQVTMMFWYRQQPGQSLTLIATANQGSEATYESGFVIDKFPISRPNLTFSTLTVSNMSPEDSSIYLCSVGTGVFGANVLTFGAGSRLTVL.

The CDR3 loop reads CASSLSLGENTEAFF. The CDR3 DNA reads as TGTGCCAGCAGCTTAAGTTTAGGGGAGAACACTGAAGCTTTCTTT. The chain links TRBV7-9 to TRBJ1-1; weak D call: TRBD1 (5 bases). From germline, CDR1 is SEHNR and CDR2 FQNEAQ (reference sequence). The CDR3 covers 15 residues. Trimming removed 2 bases at V and 1 base at J, with 11 bases between.

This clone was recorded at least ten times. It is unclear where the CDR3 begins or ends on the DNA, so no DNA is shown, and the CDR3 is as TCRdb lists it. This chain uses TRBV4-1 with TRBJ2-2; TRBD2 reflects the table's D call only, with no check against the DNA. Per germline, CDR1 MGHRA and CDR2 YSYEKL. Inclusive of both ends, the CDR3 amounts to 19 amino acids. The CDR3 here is CASSQDDAFGNGDTGELFF.

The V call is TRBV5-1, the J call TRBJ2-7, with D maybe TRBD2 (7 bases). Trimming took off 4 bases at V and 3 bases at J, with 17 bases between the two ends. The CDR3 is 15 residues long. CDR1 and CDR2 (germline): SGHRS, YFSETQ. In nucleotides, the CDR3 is TGCGCCAGCAGCCCGAGGGGGGGGAACCTCTACGAGCAGTACTTC. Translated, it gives CASSPRGGNLYEQYF.